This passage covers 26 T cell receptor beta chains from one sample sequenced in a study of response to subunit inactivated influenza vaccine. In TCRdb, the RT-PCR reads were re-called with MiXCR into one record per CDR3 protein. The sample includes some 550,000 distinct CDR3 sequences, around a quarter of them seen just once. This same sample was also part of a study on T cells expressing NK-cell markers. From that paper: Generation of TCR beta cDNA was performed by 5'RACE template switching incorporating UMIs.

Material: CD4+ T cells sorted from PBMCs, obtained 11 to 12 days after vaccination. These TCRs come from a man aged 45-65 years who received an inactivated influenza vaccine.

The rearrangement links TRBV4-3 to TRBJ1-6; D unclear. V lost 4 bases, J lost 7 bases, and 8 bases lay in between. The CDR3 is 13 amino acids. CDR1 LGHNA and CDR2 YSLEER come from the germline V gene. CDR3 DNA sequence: TGCGCCAGCAGCCGAAGTATGAATTCACCCCTCCACTTT. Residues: CASSRSMNSPLHF.

CDR3 residues: CASSLRAGGHGNEQFF. The CDR3 region has the DNA TGTGCCAGCAGCCTACGGGCGGGGGGCCACGGGAATGAGCAGTTCTTC. The chain is built from TRBV11-2 and TRBJ2-1; 8 bases agree with TRBD2. CDR3 size: 16 residues. The germline CDR1 and CDR2 sequences are SGHAT and FQNNGV. V was pared by 5 bases and J by 7 bases, with 13 bases of the junction left unmatched.

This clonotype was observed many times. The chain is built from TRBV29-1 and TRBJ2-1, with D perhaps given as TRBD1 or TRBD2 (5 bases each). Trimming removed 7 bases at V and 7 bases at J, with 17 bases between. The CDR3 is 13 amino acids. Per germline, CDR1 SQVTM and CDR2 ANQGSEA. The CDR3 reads CSAGGLGANEQFF. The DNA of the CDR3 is TGCAGCGCCGGAGGCCTAGGGGCAAATGAGCAGTTCTTC.

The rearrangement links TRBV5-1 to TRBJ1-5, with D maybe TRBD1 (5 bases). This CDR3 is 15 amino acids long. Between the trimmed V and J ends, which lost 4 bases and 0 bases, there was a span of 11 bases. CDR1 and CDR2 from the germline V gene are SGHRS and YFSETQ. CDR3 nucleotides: TGCGCCAGCAGCCCGCGAGGGGATAGCAATCAGCCCCAGCATTTT. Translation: CASSPRGDSNQPQHF. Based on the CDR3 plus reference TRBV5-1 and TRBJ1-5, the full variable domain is KAGVTQTPRYLIKTRGQQVTLSCSPISGHRSVSWYQQTPGQGLQFLFEYFSETQRNKGNFPGRFSGRQFSNSRSEMNVSTLELGDSALYLCASSPRGDSNQPQHFGDGTRLSIL.

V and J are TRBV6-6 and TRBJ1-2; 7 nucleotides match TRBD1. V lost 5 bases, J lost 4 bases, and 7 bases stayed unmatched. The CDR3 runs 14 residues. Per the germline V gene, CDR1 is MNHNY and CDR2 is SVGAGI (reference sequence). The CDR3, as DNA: TGTGCCAGCAGTCCGCTAAACAGGGGCTATGGCTACACCTTC. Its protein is CASSPLNRGYGYTF.

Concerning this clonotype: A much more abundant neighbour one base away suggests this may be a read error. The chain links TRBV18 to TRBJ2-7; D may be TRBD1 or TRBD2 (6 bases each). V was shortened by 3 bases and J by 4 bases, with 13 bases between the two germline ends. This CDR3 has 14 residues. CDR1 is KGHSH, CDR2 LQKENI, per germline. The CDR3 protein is CASSPGKGGYEQYF. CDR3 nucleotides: TGTGCCAGCTCACCCGGAAAGGGGGGATACGAGCAGTACTTC.

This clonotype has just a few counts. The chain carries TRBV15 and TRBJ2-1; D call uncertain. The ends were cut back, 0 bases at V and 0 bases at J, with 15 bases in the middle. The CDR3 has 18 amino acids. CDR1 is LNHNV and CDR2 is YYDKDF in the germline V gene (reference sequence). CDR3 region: CATSRDKGVGLSYNEQFF. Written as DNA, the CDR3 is TGTGCCACCAGCAGAGATAAGGGTGTGGGCCTCTCCTACAATGAGCAGTTCTTC.

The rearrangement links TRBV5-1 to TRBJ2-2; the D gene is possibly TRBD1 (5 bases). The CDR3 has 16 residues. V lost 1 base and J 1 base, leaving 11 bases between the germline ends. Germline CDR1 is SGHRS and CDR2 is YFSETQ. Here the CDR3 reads CASSLRGYLNTGELFF. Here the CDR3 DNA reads TGCGCCAGCAGCTTGAGGGGTTATTTGAACACCGGGGAGCTGTTTTTT.

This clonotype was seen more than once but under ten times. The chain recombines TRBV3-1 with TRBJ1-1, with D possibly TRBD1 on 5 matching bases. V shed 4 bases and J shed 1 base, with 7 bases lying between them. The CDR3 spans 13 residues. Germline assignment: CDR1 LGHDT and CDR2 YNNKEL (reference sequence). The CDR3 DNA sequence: TGTGCCAGCAGCCCACAGGAGAACACTGAAGCTTTCTTT. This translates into CASSPQENTEAFF.

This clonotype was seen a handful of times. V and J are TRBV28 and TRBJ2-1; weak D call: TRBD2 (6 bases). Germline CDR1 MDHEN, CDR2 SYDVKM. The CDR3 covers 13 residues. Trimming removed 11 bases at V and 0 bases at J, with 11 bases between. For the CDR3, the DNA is TGTGCCGGAGGGAGGAGCTCCTACAATGAGCAGTTCTTC. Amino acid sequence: CAGGRSSYNEQFF.

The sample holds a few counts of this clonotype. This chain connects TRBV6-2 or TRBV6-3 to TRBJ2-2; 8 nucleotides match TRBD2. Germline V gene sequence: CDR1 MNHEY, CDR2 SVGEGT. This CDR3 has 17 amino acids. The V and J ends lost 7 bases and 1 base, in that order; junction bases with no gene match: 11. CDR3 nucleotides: TGTGCCAGCACCTTAACTCTCAGCGGGGGGAACACCGGGGAGCTGTTTTTT. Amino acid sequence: CASTLTLSGGNTGELFF.

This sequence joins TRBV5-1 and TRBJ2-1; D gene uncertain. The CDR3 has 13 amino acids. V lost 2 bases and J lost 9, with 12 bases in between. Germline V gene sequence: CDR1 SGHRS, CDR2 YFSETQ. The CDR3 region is CASSFLGPSEQFF. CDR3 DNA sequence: TGCGCCAGCAGCTTCCTAGGGCCCTCTGAGCAGTTCTTC.

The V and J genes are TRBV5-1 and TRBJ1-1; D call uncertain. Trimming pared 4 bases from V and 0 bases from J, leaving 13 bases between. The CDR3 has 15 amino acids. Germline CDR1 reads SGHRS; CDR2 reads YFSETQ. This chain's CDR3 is CASSPLGQLNTEAFF. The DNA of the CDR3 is TGCGCCAGCAGCCCGCTAGGCCAACTGAACACTGAAGCTTTCTTT. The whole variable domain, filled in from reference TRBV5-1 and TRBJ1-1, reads KAGVTQTPRYLIKTRGQQVTLSCSPISGHRSVSWYQQTPGQGLQFLFEYFSETQRNKGNFPGRFSGRQFSNSRSEMNVSTLELGDSALYLCASSPLGQLNTEAFFGQGTRLTVV.

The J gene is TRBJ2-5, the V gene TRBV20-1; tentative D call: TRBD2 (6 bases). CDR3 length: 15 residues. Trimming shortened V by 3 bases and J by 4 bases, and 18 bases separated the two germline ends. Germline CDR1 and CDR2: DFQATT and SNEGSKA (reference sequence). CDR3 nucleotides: TGCAGTGCTAGTAGGGTTGTAGGTAGCGGAGAGACCCAGTACTTC. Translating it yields CSASRVVGSGETQYF.

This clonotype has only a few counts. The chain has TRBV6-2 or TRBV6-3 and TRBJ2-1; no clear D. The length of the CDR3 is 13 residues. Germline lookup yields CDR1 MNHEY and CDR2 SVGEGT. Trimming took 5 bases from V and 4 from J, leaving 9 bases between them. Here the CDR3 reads CASSQLRYNEQFF. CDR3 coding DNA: TGTGCCAGCAGTCAACTACGATACAATGAGCAGTTCTTC.

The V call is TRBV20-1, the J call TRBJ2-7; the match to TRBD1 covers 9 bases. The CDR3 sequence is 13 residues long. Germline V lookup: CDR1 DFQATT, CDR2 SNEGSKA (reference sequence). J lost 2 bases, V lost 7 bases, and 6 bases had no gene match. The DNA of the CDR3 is TGCAGTGGGACGGACAGGGGTCCCTACGAGCAGTACTTC. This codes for CSGTDRGPYEQYF.

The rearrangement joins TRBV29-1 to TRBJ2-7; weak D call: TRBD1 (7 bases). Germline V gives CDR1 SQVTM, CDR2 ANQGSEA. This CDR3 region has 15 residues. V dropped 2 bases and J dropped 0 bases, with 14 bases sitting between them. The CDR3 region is CSVERGRDSSYEQYF. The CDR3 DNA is TGCAGCGTTGAACGGGGGCGGGACAGCTCCTACGAGCAGTACTTC.

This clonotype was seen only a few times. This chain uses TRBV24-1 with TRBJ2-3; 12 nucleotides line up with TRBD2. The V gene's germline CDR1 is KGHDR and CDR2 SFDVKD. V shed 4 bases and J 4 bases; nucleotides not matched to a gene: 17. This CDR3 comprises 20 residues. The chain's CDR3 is CATSDPLLAGGRISADTQYF. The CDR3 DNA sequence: TGTGCCACCAGTGACCCCCTCCTAGCGGGGGGGCGTATTAGTGCAGATACGCAGTATTTT.

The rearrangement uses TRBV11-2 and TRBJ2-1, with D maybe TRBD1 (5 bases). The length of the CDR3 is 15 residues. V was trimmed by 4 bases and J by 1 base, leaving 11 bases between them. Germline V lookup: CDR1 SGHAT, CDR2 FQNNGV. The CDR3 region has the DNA TGTGCCAGCAGCTCCCGGCAGGGATCCTACAATGAGCAGTTCTTC. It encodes CASSSRQGSYNEQFF.

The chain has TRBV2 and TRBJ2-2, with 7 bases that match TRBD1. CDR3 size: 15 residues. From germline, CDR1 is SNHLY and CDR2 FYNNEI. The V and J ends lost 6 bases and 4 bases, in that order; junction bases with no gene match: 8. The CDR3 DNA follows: TGTGCCAGCAGACCAGACAGGGTCCGCACCGGGGAGCTGTTTTTT. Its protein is CASRPDRVRTGELFF.

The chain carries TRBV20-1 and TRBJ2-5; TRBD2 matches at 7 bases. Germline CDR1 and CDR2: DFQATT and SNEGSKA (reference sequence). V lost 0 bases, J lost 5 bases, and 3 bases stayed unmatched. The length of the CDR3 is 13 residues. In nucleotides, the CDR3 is TGCAGTGCTAGAGATGTCGGGAGGGAGACCCAGTACTTC. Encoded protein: CSARDVGRETQYF.

In nucleotides, the CDR3 is TGTGCCAGCAGTTACTCCTTTGAAGCTTTCTTT. Protein: CASSYSFEAFF. The chain employs TRBV6-2 or TRBV6-3 and TRBJ1-1; D is ambiguous. V was cut by 0 bases and J by 7 bases, with 3 bases left in between. CDR3 size: 11 residues. CDR1 is MNHEY and CDR2 is SVGEGT in the germline V gene.

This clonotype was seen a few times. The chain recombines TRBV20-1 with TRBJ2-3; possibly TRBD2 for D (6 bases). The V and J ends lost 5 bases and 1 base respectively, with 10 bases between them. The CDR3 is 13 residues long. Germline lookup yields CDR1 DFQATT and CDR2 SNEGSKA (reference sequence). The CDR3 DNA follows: TGCAGTGCTGCGGGACCCGGCACAGATACGCAGTATTTT. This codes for CSAAGPGTDTQYF.

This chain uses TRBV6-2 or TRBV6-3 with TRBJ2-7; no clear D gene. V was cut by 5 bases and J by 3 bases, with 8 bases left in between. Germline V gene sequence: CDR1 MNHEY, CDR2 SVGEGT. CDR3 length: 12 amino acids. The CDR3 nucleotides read TGTGCCAGCAGTGCAATGAACTACGAGCAGTACTTC. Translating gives CASSAMNYEQYF.

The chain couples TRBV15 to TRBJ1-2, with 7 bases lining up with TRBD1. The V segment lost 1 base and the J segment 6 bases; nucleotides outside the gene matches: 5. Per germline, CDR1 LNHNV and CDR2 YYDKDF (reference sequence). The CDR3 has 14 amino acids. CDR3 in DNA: TGTGCCACCAGCAGAGTCCAGGGGGTGAATGGCTACACCTTC. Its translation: CATSRVQGVNGYTF.

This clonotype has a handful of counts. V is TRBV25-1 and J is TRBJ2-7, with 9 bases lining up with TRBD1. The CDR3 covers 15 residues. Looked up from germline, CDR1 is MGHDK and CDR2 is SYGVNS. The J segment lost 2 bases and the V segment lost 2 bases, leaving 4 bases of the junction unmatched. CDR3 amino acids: CASSEPGTGTYEQYF. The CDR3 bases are TGTGCCAGCAGTGAACCCGGGACAGGGACCTACGAGCAGTACTTC.